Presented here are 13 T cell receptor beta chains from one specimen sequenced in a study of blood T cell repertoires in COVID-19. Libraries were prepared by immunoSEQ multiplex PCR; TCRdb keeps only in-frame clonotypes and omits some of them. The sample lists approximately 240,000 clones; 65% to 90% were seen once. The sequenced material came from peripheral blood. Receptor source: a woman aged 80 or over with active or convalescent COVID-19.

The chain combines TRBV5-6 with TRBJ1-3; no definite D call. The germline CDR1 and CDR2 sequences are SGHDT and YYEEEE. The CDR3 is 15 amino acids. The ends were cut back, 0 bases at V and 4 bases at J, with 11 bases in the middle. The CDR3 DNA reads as TGTGCCAGCAGCTTGGTCTTGTCAGGAGGAAACACCATATATTTT. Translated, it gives CASSLVLSGGNTIYF.

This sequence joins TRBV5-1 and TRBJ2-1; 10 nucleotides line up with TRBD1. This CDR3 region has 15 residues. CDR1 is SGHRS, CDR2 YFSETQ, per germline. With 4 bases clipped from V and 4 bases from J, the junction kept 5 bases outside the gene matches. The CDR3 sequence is CASSQGQGIYNEQFF. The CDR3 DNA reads TGCGCCAGCAGCCAGGGACAGGGGATATACAATGAGCAGTTCTTC.

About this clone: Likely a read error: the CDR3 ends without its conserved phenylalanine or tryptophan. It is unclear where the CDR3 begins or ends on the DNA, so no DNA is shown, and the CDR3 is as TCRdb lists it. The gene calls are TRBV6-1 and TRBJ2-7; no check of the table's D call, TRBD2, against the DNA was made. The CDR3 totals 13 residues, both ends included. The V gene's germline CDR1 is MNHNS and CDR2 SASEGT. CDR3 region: CASSEALRSGAKI.

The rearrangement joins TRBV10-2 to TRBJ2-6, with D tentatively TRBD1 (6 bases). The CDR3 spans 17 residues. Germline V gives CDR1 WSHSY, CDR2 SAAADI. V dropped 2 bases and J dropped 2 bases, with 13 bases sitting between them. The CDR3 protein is CASSELRGMTGANVLTF. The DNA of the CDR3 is TGCGCCAGCAGTGAGCTAAGGGGGATGACTGGGGCCAACGTCCTGACTTTC.

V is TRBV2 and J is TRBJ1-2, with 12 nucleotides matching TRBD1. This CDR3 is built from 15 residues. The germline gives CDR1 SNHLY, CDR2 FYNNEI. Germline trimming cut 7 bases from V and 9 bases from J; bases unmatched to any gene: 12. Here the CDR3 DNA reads TGTGCCAGCACCCAAAGGGGGACAGGGGGCGTACGCTACACCTTC. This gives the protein CASTQRGTGGVRYTF.

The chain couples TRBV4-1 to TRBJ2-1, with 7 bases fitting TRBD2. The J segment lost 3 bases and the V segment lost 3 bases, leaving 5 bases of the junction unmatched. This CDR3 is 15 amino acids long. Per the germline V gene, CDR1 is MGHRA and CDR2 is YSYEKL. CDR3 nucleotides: TGCGCCAGCAGCCACCGGACTAGAGGCTACAATGAGCAGTTCTTC. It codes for CASSHRTRGYNEQFF.

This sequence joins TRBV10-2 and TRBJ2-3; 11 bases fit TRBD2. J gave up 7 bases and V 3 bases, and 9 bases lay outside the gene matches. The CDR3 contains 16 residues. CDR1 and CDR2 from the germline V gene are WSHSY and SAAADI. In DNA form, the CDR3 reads TGCGCCAGCAGTGACCAGGCAACTAGCGGGGGCCATACGCAGTATTTT. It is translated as CASSDQATSGGHTQYF.

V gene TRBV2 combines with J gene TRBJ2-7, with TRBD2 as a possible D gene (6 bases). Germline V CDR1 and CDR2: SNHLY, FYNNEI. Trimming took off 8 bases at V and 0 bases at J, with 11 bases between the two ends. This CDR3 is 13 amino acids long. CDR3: CASGGAYSYEQYF. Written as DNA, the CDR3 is TGTGCCAGCGGCGGGGCGTACTCCTACGAGCAGTACTTC.

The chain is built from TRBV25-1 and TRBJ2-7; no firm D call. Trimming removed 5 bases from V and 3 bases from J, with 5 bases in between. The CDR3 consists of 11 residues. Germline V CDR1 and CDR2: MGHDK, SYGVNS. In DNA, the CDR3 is TGTGCCAGCAGTCAGAACTACGAGCAGTACTTC. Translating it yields CASSQNYEQYF.

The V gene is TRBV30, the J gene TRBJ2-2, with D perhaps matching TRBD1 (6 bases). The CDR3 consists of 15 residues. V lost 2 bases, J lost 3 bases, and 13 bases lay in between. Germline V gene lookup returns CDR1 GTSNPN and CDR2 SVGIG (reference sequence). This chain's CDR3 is CAWSLGARYTGELFF. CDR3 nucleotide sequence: TGTGCCTGGAGTTTGGGGGCGAGGTACACCGGGGAGCTGTTTTTT.

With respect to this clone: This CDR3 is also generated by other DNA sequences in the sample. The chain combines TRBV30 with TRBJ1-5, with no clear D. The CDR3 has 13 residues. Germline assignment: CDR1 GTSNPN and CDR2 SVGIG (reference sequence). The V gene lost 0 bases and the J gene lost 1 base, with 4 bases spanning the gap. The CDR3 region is CAWSVRSNQPQHF. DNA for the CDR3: TGTGCCTGGAGTGTGCGAAGCAATCAGCCCCAGCATTTT.

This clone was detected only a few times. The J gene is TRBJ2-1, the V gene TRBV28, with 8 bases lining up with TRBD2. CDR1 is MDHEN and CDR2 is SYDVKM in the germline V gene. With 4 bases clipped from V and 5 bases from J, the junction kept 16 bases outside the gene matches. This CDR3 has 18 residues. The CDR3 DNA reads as TGTGCCAGCAGTTCAAGCCCGGGACTAGGGGCAATGGACAATGAGCAGTTCTTC. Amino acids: CASSSSPGLGAMDNEQFF.

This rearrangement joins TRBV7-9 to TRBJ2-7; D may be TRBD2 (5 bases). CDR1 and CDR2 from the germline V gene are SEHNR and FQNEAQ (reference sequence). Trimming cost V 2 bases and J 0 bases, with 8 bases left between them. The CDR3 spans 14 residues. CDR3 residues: CASSLTGFSYEQYF. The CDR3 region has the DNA TGTGCCAGCAGCTTAACGGGGTTCTCCTACGAGCAGTACTTC.